These T cell receptor beta chains were read from a single sample in a study of cytomegalovirus exposure and HLA in healthy donors. Profiled with immunoSEQ multiplex PCR; TCRdb holds only in-frame clones, not every one. There are 260,000 or so clones in the sample; more than 75% occur only once, and 2.6% lies in the top ten. Material: PBMCs. These receptors were taken from a man younger than 30 in good health and CMV-seronegative. Each CDR3 is given with its conserved first and last residue.

v_gene,j_gene,CDR3aa
TRBV2,TRBJ2-2,CASSPDVTSGPLYTGELFF
TRBV2,TRBJ2-7,CASATGSFYEQYF
TRBV7-2,TRBJ1-2,CASSYYNYGYTF
TRBV5-1,TRBJ2-3,CASSLGERGDTDTQYF
TRBV27,TRBJ2-7,CASSSPDRGLPYEQYF
TRBV21-1,TRBJ2-7,CASSKVRLQQVYEQYF
TRBV28,TRBJ1-5,CASSLWEGDSNQPQHF
TRBV11-2,TRBJ2-5,CASSLGGLREETQYF
TRBV7-7,TRBJ2-1,CASSLGVLGGRIGSSYNEQFF
TRBV11-3,TRBJ2-7,CASSSDRGPAQYF
TRBV27,TRBJ2-7,CASSLRGGRYEQYF
TRBV5-1,TRBJ1-3,CASSLVPGFSGNTIYF
TRBV5-1,TRBJ2-6,CASSSAGAGANVLTF
TRBV6-4,TRBJ2-3,CASSALGDSGDTQYF
TRBV10-3,TRBJ1-4,CAISESGGFEKLFF
TRBV28,TRBJ1-5,CASTLFPRQPQHF
TRBV5-1,TRBJ1-3,CASSSQGSGNTIYF
TRBV7-6,TRBJ2-7,CASSLGSRGYVSYEQYF
TRBV5-1,TRBJ2-7,CASSYDGSSYEQYF
TRBV4-2,TRBJ2-5,CASSQGGIRAGGGETQYF
TRBV2,TRBJ1-5,CASSRTGGNNQPQHF
TRBV28,TRBJ1-2,CATQNTASYGYTF
TRBV4-3,TRBJ2-1,CASSQVGGGNNEQFF
TRBV9,TRBJ2-3,CASSPPEADTQYF
TRBV4-1,TRBJ2-7,CASSHRDSPYEQYF
TRBV28,TRBJ1-3,CASSPVFFSGNTIYF
TRBV5-1,TRBJ2-3,CASSLPGLAATDTQYF
TRBV29-1,TRBJ2-7,CSVDGGRGYEQYF
TRBV28,TRBJ2-4,CASSLGQGIAKNIQYF